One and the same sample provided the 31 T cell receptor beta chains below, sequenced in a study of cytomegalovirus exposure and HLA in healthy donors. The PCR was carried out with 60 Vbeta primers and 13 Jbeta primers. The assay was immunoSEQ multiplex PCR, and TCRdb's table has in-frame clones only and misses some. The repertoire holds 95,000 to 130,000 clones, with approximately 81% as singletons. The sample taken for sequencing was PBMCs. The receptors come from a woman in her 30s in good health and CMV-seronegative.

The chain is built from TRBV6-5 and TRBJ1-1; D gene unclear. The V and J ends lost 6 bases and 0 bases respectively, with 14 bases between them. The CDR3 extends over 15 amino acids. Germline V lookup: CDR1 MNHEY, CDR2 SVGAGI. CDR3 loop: CASSRPTIMNTEAFF. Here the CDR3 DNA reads TGTGCCAGCAGCCGCCCGACTATAATGAACACTGAAGCTTTCTTT.

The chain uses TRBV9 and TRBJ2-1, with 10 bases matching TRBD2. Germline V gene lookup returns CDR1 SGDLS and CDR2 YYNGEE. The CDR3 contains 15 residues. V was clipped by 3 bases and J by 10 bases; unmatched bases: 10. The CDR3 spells CASSASGRAFGEQFF. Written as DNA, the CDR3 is TGTGCCAGCAGCGCCAGCGGGAGGGCGTTCGGCGAGCAGTTCTTC. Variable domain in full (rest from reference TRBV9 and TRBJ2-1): DSGVTQTPKHLITATGQRVTLRCSPRSGDLSVYWYQQSLDQGLQFLIQYYNGEERAKGNILERFSAQQFPDLHSELNLSSLELGDSALYFCASSASGRAFGEQFFGPGTRLTVL.

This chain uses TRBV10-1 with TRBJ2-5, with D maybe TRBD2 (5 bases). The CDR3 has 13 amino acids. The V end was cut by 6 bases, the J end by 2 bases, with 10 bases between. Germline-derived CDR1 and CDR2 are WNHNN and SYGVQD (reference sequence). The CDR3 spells CASSSGRQETQYF. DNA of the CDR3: TGCGCCAGCAGCAGCGGAAGGCAAGAGACCCAGTACTTC.

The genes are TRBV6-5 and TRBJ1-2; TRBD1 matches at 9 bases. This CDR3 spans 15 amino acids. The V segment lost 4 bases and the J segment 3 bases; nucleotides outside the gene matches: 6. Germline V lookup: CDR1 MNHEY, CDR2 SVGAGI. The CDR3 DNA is TGTGCCAGCAGTTCGAAGGGACAGGGAGACTATGGCTACACCTTC. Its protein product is CASSSKGQGDYGYTF.

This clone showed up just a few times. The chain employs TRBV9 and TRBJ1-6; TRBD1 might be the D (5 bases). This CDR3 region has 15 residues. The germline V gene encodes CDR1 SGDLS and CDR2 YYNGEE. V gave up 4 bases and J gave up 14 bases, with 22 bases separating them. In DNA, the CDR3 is TGTGCCAGCAGCACCGAGTGGGACTCCTTGACAGCCCTCCACTTT. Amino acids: CASSTEWDSLTALHF.

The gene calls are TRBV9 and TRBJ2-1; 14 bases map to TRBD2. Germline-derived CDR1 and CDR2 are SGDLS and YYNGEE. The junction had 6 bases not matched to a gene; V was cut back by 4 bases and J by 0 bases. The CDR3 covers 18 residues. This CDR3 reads CASSLGLAGALSYNEQFF. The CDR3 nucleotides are TGTGCCAGCAGCTTGGGACTAGCGGGAGCCCTCTCCTACAATGAGCAGTTCTTC.

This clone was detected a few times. The CDR3 here is CASSPRGSTDTQYF. The CDR3 DNA reads TGTGCCAGCAGTCCTCGCGGGAGCACAGATACGCAGTATTTT. The chain joins TRBV6-4 to TRBJ2-3; the D gene is possibly TRBD2 (5 bases). The ends were cut back, 5 bases at V and 0 bases at J, with 9 bases in the middle. Germline V lookup: CDR1 MRHNA, CDR2 SNTAGT. The CDR3 totals 14 residues.

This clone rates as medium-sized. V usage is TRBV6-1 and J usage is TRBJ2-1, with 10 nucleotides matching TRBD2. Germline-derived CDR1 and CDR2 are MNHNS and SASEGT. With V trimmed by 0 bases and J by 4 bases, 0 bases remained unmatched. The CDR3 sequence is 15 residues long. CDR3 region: CASSEAAGGYNEQFF. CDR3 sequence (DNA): TGTGCCAGCAGTGAAGCAGCGGGAGGGTACAATGAGCAGTTCTTC.

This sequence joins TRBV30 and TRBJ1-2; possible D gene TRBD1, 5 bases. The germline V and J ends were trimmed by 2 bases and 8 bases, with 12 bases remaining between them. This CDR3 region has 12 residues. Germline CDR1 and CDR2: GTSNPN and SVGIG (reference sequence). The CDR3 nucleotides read TGTGCCTGGAGTACCGGGGGAAGCGGCTACACCTTC. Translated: CAWSTGGSGYTF.

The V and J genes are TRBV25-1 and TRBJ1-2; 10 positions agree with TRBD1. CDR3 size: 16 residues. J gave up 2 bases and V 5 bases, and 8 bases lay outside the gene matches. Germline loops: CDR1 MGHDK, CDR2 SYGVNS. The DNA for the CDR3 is TGTGCCAGCAGTTCGAATCAGGGACAGGGGAACTATGGCTACACCTTC. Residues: CASSSNQGQGNYGYTF.

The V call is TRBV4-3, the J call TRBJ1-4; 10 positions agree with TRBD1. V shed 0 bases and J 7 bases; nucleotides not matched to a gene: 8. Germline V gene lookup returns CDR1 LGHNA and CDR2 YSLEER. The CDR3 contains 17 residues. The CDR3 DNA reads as TGCGCCAGCAGCCAAGAGACCCCGGGACAGGGGCGTGAAAAACTGTTTTTT. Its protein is CASSQETPGQGREKLFF.

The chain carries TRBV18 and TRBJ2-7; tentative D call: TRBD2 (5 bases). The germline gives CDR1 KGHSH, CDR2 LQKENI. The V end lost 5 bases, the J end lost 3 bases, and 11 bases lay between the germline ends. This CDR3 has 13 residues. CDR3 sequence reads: CASSGDYRYEQYF. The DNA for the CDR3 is TGTGCCAGCTCAGGAGACTACCGCTACGAGCAGTACTTC.

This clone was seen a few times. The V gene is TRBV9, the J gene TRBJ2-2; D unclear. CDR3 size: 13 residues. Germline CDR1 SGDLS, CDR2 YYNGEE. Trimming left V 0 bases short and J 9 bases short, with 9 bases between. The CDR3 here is CASSVGLARELFF. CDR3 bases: TGTGCCAGCAGCGTAGGATTAGCCCGGGAGCTGTTTTTT.

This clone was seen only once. CDR3 region: CASSARTGDYNEQFF. For the CDR3, the DNA is TGTGCCAGCAGTGCTCGGACAGGGGATTACAATGAGCAGTTCTTC. V and J are TRBV6-1 and TRBJ2-1, with 9 bases identical to TRBD1. CDR1 MNHNS and CDR2 SASEGT come from the germline V gene. V lost 4 bases and J lost 4; bases outside the gene matches: 5. CDR3 length: 15 amino acids.

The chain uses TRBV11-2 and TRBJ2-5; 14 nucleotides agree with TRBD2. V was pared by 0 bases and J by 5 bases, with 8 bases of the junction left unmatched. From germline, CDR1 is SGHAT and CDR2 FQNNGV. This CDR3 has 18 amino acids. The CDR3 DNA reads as TGTGCCAGCAGCTTAGATTGGGGACTAGCGGGAGTCCGGGAGACCCAGTACTTC. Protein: CASSLDWGLAGVRETQYF.

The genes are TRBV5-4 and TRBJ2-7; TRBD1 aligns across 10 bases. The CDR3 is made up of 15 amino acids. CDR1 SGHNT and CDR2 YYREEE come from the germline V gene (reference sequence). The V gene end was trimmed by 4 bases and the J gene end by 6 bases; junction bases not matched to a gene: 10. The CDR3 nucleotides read TGTGCCAGCAGCCCCACTGGGACAGGGGCTTCCGAGCAGTACTTC. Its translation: CASSPTGTGASEQYF. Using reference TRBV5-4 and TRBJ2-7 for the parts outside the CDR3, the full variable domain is ETGVTQSPTHLIKTRGQQVTLRCSSQSGHNTVSWYQQALGQGPQFIFQYYREEENGRGNFPPRFSGLQFPNYSSELNVNALELDDSALYLCASSPTGTGASEQYFGPGTRLTVT.

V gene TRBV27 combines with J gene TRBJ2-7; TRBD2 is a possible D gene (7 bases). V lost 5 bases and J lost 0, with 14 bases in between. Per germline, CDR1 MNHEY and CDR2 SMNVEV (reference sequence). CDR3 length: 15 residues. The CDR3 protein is CASSQAGTSSYEQYF. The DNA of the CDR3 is TGTGCCAGCAGTCAAGCGGGGACAAGCTCCTACGAGCAGTACTTC.

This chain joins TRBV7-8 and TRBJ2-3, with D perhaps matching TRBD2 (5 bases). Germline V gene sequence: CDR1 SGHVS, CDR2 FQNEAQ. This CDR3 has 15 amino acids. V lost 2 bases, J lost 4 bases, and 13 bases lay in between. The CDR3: CASSLYASPPDTQYF. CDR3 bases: TGTGCCAGCAGCTTATATGCTAGCCCCCCAGATACGCAGTATTTT.

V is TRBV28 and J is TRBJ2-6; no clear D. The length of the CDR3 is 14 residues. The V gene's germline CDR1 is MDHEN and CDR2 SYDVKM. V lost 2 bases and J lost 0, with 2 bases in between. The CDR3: CASSLRSGANVLTF. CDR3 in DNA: TGTGCCAGCAGTTTACGCTCTGGGGCCAACGTCCTGACTTTC.

The CDR3 sequence is CASSPRLAGGSGANVLTF. DNA of the CDR3: TGTGCCAGCAGCCCCAGACTAGCGGGAGGGAGTGGGGCCAACGTCCTGACTTTC. The chain employs TRBV9 and TRBJ2-6; 14 bases agree with TRBD2. Germline values: CDR1 SGDLS, CDR2 YYNGEE. Germline trimming cut 4 bases from V and 3 bases from J; bases unmatched to any gene: 6. The CDR3 totals 18 residues.

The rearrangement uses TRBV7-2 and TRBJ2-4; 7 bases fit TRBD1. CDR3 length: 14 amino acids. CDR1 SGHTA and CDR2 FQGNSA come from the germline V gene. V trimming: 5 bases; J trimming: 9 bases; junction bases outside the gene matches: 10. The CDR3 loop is CASSAGTAITIQYF. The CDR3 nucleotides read TGTGCCAGCAGCGCCGGGACAGCTATTACCATTCAGTACTTC.

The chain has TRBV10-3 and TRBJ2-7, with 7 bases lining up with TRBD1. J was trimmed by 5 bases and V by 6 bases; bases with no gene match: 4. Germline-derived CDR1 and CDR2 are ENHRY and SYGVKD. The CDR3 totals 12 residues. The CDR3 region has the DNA TGTGCCATCAGCGCCACAGGGGACGAGCAGTACTTC. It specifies CAISATGDEQYF.

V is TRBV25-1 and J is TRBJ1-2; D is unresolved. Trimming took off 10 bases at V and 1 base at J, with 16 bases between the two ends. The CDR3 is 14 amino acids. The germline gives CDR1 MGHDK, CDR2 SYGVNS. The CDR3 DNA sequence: TGTGCCACCTGGACGGCGGGCGTTAACTATGGCTACACCTTC. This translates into CATWTAGVNYGYTF.

The CDR3 sequence: CASSSTPPPGGYTF. CDR3 sequence (DNA): TGTGCCAGCAGCTCGACACCCCCCCCAGGTGGCTACACCTTC. The chain links TRBV13 to TRBJ1-2; D gene unclear. This CDR3 spans 14 amino acids. Germline CDR1 PRHDT, CDR2 FYEKMQ (reference sequence). The germline V and J ends were trimmed by 4 bases and 7 bases, with 16 bases remaining between them.

This CDR3 is CASGLNLAGPRDNEQFF. The CDR3 DNA follows: TGTGCTAGTGGTTTAAACTTAGCGGGGCCGAGAGACAATGAGCAGTTCTTC. The chain couples TRBV12-5 to TRBJ2-1, with 8 bases fitting TRBD2. Germline V CDR1 and CDR2: LGHNT, FRNRAP. This CDR3 has 17 residues. V shed 3 bases, J shed 5 bases, and the junction held 12 bases outside the gene matches.

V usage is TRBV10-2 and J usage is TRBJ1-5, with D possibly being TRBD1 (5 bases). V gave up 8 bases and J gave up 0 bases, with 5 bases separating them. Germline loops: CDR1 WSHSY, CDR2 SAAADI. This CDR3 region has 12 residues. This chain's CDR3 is CASGASNQPQHF. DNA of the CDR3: TGCGCCAGCGGGGCTAGCAATCAGCCCCAGCATTTT.

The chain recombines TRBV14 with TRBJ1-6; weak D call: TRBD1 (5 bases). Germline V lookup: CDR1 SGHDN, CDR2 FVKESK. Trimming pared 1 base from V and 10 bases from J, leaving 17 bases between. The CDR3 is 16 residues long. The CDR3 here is CASSQVGGDSSSPLHF. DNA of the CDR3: TGTGCCAGCAGCCAAGTCGGAGGGGACTCAAGCTCACCCCTCCACTTT.

The CDR3 DNA reads TGCGCCAGCAGCCTAGCGGGAGAACCCTACAATGAGCAGTTCTTC. It encodes CASSLAGEPYNEQFF. This chain connects TRBV4-3 to TRBJ2-1; 9 positions agree with TRBD2. Trimming at V came to 4 bases and at J to 2 bases, leaving 3 bases not matched to a gene. The CDR3 runs 15 residues. Germline CDR1 and CDR2: LGHNA and YSLEER.

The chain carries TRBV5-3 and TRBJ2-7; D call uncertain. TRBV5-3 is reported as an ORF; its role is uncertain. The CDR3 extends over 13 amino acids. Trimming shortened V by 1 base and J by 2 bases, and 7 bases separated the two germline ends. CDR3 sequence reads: CARSLFPTYEQYF. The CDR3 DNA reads TGTGCCAGAAGCTTGTTCCCCACCTACGAGCAGTACTTC.

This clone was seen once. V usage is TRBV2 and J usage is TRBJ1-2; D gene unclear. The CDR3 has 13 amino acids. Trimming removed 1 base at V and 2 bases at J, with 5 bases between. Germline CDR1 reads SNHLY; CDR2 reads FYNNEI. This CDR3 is CASSEDRNYGYTF. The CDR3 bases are TGTGCCAGCAGTGAAGACAGAAACTATGGCTACACCTTC. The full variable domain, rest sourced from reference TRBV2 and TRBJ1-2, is EPEVTQTPSHQVTQMGQEVILRCVPISNHLYFYWYRQILGQKVEFLVSFYNNEISEKSEIFDDQFSVERPDGSNFTLKIRSTKLEDSAMYFCASSEDRNYGYTFGSGTRLTVV.

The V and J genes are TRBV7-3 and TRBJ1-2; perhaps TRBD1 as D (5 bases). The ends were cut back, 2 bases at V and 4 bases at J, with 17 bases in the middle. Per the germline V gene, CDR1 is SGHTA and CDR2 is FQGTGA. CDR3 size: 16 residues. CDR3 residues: CASSLSSDTSSYGYTF. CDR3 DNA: TGTGCCAGCAGCTTATCGTCGGACACTTCTAGCTATGGCTACACCTTC.